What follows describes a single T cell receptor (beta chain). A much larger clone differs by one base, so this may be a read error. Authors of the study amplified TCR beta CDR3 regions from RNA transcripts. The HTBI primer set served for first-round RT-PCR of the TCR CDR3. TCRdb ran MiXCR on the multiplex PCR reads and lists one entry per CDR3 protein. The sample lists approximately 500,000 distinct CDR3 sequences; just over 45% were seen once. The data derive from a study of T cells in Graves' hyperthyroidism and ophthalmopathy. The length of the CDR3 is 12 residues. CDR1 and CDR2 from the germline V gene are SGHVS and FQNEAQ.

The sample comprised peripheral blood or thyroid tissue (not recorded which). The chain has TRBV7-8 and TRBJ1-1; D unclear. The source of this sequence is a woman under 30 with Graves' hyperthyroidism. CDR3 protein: CASGFGVGEAFF. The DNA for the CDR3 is TGTGCCAGCGGCTTTGGGGTCGGTGAAGCTTTCTTT. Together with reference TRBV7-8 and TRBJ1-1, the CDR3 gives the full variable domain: GAGVSQSPRYKVAKRGQDVALRCDPISGHVSLFWYQQALGQGPEFLTYFQNEAQLDKSGLPSDRFFAERPEGSVSTLKIQRTQQEDSAVYLCASGFGVGEAFFGQGTRLTVV.